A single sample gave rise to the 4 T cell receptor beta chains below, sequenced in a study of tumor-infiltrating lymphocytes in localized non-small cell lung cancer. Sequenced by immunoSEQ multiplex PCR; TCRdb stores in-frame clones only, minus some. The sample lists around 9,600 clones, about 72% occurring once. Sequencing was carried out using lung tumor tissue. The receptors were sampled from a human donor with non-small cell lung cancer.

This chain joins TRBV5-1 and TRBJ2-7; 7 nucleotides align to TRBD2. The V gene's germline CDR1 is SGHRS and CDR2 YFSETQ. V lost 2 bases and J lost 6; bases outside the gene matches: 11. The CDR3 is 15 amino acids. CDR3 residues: CASSFNAGVNSEQYF. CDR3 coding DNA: TGCGCCAGCAGCTTTAATGCGGGAGTGAACAGCGAGCAGTACTTC.

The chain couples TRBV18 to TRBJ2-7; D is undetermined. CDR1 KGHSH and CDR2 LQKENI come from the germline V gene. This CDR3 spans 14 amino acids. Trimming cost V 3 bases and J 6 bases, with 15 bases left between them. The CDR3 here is CASSPNTRTGEQYF. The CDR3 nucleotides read TGTGCCAGCTCACCTAATACTCGGACGGGCGAGCAGTACTTC.

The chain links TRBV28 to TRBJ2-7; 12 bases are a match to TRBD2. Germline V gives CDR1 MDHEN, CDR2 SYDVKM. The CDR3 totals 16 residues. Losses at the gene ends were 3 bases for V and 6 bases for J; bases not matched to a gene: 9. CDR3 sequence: CASSFGLAGGAGEQYF. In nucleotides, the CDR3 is TGTGCCAGCAGTTTCGGGCTAGCGGGAGGGGCGGGCGAGCAGTACTTC.

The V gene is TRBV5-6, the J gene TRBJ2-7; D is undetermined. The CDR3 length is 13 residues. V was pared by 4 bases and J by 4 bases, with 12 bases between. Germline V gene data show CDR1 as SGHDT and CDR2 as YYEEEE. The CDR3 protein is CASSPTGRYEQYF. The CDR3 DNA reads TGTGCCAGCAGCCCGACCGGCAGATACGAGCAGTACTTC.